One sample yielded the 16 T cell receptor beta chains listed below, sequenced in a study of T cell responses to AZD1222 COVID-19 vaccine. Generated by immunoSEQ multiplex PCR, the TCRdb table keeps only in-frame clones and is missing some. The table includes about 81,000 clones, 90% detected once. The sequencing here drew on peripheral blood, taken 28 days after the second AZD1222 dose. These receptors originate from an adult who received the AZD1222 COVID-19 vaccine.

The chain uses TRBV5-3 and TRBJ2-5; D not certain. TRBV5-3 is marked as an open reading frame, function uncertain. The CDR3 spans 13 residues. Between the trimmed V and J ends, which lost 1 base and 1 base, there was a span of 5 bases. The CDR3 protein is CARSLNGQETQYF. DNA for the CDR3: TGTGCCAGAAGCTTGAATGGCCAAGAGACCCAGTACTTC.

The chain joins TRBV7-6 to TRBJ2-2, with TRBD1 matching 10 bases. Trimming took 5 bases from V and 4 from J; bases not matched to a gene: 4. The length of the CDR3 is 15 residues. Germline V lookup: CDR1 SGHVS, CDR2 FNYEAQ. The CDR3 DNA reads TGTGCCAGCAGCATTGGACAGGGGGGCACCGGGGAGCTGTTTTTT. It translates to CASSIGQGGTGELFF.

The J gene is TRBJ2-2, the V gene TRBV28; D gene ambiguous. The germline V gene encodes CDR1 MDHEN and CDR2 SYDVKM. This CDR3 has 14 amino acids. V was cut by 6 bases and J by 3 bases, with 11 bases left in between. The CDR3 DNA sequence: TGTGCCAGCAGCATCATATATTACACCGGGGAGCTGTTTTTT. Translated: CASSIIYYTGELFF.

The chain joins TRBV6-2 or TRBV6-3 to TRBJ2-5; 9 nucleotides line up with TRBD1. CDR1 is MNHEY, CDR2 SVGEGT, per germline. Unmatched junction bases numbered 13, after V lost 4 bases and J lost 4 bases. CDR3 length equals 17 residues. The CDR3: CASSSGTGRLRGETQYF. In DNA form, the CDR3 reads TGTGCCAGCAGTTCCGGGACAGGGCGTCTACGAGGAGAGACCCAGTACTTC.

The V call is TRBV11-2, the J call TRBJ1-6, with a tentative D call TRBD1 (5 bases). V dropped 2 bases and J dropped 7 bases, with 12 bases sitting between them. Germline V gives CDR1 SGHAT, CDR2 FQNNGV. CDR3 length: 15 residues. The CDR3 reads CASSLYGAANSPLHF. DNA for the CDR3: TGTGCCAGCAGCTTATATGGGGCGGCAAATTCACCCCTCCACTTT.

The rearrangement links TRBV10-3 to TRBJ2-1; 9 nucleotides match TRBD1. V dropped 10 bases and J dropped 6; count of bases not matched to a gene: 4. The CDR3 totals 12 residues. Germline V gives CDR1 ENHRY, CDR2 SYGVKD. CDR3 bases: TGTGCCAATGGGGACAGGGCCAATGAGCAGTTCTTC. Translation: CANGDRANEQFF.

V is TRBV28 and J is TRBJ1-1, with D possibly TRBD1 on 6 matching bases. Germline assignment: CDR1 MDHEN and CDR2 SYDVKM. V was shortened by 7 bases and J by 5 bases, with 17 bases between the two germline ends. This CDR3 region has 14 residues. CDR3 in DNA: TGTGCCAGCACTGGGGGGGGCCATAGGACTGAAGCTTTCTTT. It is translated as CASTGGGHRTEAFF.

This chain uses TRBV3-1 (or the pseudogene TRBV3-2) with TRBJ1-6, with D tentatively TRBD1 (6 bases). The CDR3 is 12 amino acids. Germline CDR1 reads LGHDT; CDR2 reads YNNKEL (reference sequence). The V end was cut by 4 bases, the J end by 11 bases, with 9 bases between. In DNA form, the CDR3 reads TGTGCCAGCAGCCCCCAGGGGACACCCCTCCACTTT. Its translation is CASSPQGTPLHF.

The rearrangement links TRBV5-1 to TRBJ1-3; a possible D gene is TRBD1 (5 bases). V was clipped by 4 bases and J by 4 bases, with 12 bases between them. The CDR3 loop spans 14 amino acids. Germline V gene sequence: CDR1 SGHRS, CDR2 YFSETQ. The CDR3 loop reads CASSPGTEGNTIYF. In DNA, the CDR3 is TGCGCCAGCAGCCCAGGGACCGAAGGAAACACCATATATTTT.

This rearrangement joins TRBV4-3 to TRBJ2-7, with 8 bases that match TRBD1. There are 15 residues in the CDR3. The junction had 5 bases not matched to a gene; V was cut back by 0 bases and J by 4 bases. Germline-derived CDR1 and CDR2 are LGHNA and YSLEER. This chain's CDR3 is CASSQDSRGLYEQYF. CDR3 nucleotide sequence: TGCGCCAGCAGCCAAGATTCCAGGGGGCTATACGAGCAGTACTTC.

This chain joins TRBV7-9 and TRBJ2-3, with TRBD1 matching 7 bases. V gave up 3 bases and J gave up 6 bases; unmatched junction bases: 6. This CDR3 has 14 residues. CDR1 SEHNR and CDR2 FQNEAQ come from the germline V gene (reference sequence). The CDR3 DNA follows: TGTGCCAGCAGCTTGGACAGGAGAGACGATACGCAGTATTTT. This codes for CASSLDRRDDTQYF.

The chain uses TRBV30 and TRBJ1-4; 7 nucleotides line up with TRBD1. The junction had 6 bases not matched to a gene; V was cut back by 0 bases and J by 8 bases. This CDR3 is built from 14 residues. Germline V gene data show CDR1 as GTSNPN and CDR2 as SVGIG (reference sequence). The DNA of the CDR3 is TGTGCCTGGAGTGTAGGGCAGGGGGGCGAAAAACTGTTTTTT. Encoded protein: CAWSVGQGGEKLFF. The full variable domain, completed using reference TRBV30 and TRBJ1-4, is SQTIHQWPATLVQPVGSPLSLECTVEGTSNPNLYWYRQAAGRGLQLLFYSVGIGQISSEVPQNLSASRPQDRQFILSSKKLLLSDSGFYLCAWSVGQGGEKLFFGSGTQLSVL.

This clone occurred a few times. V usage is TRBV6-6 and J usage is TRBJ2-2, with 8 bases matching TRBD1. The J segment lost 0 bases and the V segment lost 5 bases, leaving 8 bases of the junction unmatched. The CDR3 has 17 amino acids. The germline V gene encodes CDR1 MNHNY and CDR2 SVGAGI (reference sequence). CDR3 protein: CASSRFRTGTNTGELFF. Written as DNA, the CDR3 is TGTGCCAGCAGTCGCTTTAGGACAGGGACGAACACCGGGGAGCTGTTTTTT.

The chain joins TRBV3-1 (or the pseudogene TRBV3-2) to TRBJ2-7; D unclear. Trimming took off 4 bases at V and 6 bases at J, with 13 bases between the two ends. Germline-derived CDR1 and CDR2 are LGHDT and YNNKEL (reference sequence). The CDR3 is 13 residues long. For the CDR3, the DNA is TGTGCCAGCAGCCGAAACGAAGGACGCGAGCAGTACTTC. Translating gives CASSRNEGREQYF.

The chain couples TRBV2 to TRBJ1-2; no clear D. This CDR3 spans 12 amino acids. The V gene lost 8 bases and the J gene lost 2 bases, with 9 bases spanning the gap. The germline V gene encodes CDR1 SNHLY and CDR2 FYNNEI. The CDR3 DNA reads as TGTGCCAGCGATCGGGAAAACTATGGCTACACCTTC. Translation gives CASDRENYGYTF.

The chain carries TRBV19 and TRBJ1-5; 7 bases map to TRBD1. From germline, CDR1 is LNHDA and CDR2 SQIVND (reference sequence). This CDR3 is built from 13 residues. Trimming took 7 bases from V and 6 from J; bases not matched to a gene: 6. CDR3 sequence: CASTVQGSQPQHF. The CDR3 DNA follows: TGTGCCAGTACGGTACAGGGGAGTCAGCCCCAGCATTTT.